Listed below are T cell receptor beta chains from one sample, sequenced in a study of blood T cell repertoires in COVID-19. Using immunoSEQ multiplex PCR, the repertoire was profiled, and TCRdb retains in-frame clones only, with some absent. The repertoire includes approximately 120,000 clones, approximately 90% of them detected once, and about 1.5% sits in the top ten. Sequencing input: peripheral blood. These receptors were collected from a human donor in a cohort sampled during active COVID-19. The CDR3 runs from the conserved cysteine through the conserved F or W. Fields, in order: J gene, clone size, D gene, V gene, CDR3 protein, CDR3 DNA. The D gene is left open where the match is weak. Clone sizes are given selectively: once, few, many, or a class where the clone is expanded.

J gene: TRBJ2-5; clone size: .; D gene: TRBD2; V gene: TRBV5-8; CDR3 protein: CASSNRGGPLTPLTQYF; CDR3 DNA: TGTGCCAGCAGCAACCGCGGGGGGCCTTTGACCCCGTTGACCCAGTACTTC
J gene: TRBJ2-7; clone size: .; D gene: TRBD2; V gene: TRBV28; CDR3 protein: CASSEVGLARPYEQYF; CDR3 DNA: TGTGCCAGCAGTGAAGTAGGACTAGCTCGTCCCTACGAGCAGTACTTC
J gene: TRBJ1-2; clone size: .; D gene: TRBD1; V gene: TRBV4-1; CDR3 protein: CASSQTKPGQGNYGYTF; CDR3 DNA: TGCGCCAGCAGCCAAACTAAACCCGGACAGGGTAACTATGGCTACACCTTC
J gene: TRBJ2-3; clone size: few; D gene: .; V gene: TRBV14; CDR3 protein: CASSQDRVTQYF; CDR3 DNA: TGTGCCAGCAGCCAAGATCGAGTTACGCAGTATTTT
J gene: TRBJ2-7; clone size: once; D gene: TRBD1; V gene: TRBV13; CDR3 protein: CASSTGVSYEQYF; CDR3 DNA: TGTGCCAGCAGCACAGGGGTCTCCTACGAGCAGTACTTC
J gene: TRBJ2-7; clone size: .; D gene: TRBD1; V gene: TRBV9; CDR3 protein: CASSVGGTGTYEQYF; CDR3 DNA: TGTGCCAGCAGCGTAGGAGGGACAGGAACCTACGAGCAGTACTTC
J gene: TRBJ2-1; clone size: .; D gene: .; V gene: TRBV3-1/TRBV3-2; CDR3 protein: CASSQGDSVQGREKFF; CDR3 DNA: TGTGCCAGCAGCCAAGGGGATTCGGTACAGGGTAGGGAGAAGTTCTTC
J gene: TRBJ2-5; clone size: .; D gene: .; V gene: TRBV5-1; CDR3 protein: CASSLGTVETQYF; CDR3 DNA: TGCGCCAGCAGCTTGGGGACAGTGGAGACCCAGTACTTC
J gene: TRBJ1-2; clone size: .; D gene: .; V gene: TRBV5-1; CDR3 protein: CASSTRGEAYGYTF; CDR3 DNA: TGCGCCAGCTCCACCCGGGGGGAGGCCTATGGCTACACCTTC
J gene: TRBJ2-1; clone size: .; D gene: TRBD2; V gene: TRBV9; CDR3 protein: CASSLAGGVYEQFF; CDR3 DNA: TGTGCCAGCAGCCTAGCGGGAGGCGTCTATGAGCAGTTCTTC
J gene: TRBJ2-2; clone size: .; D gene: .; V gene: TRBV6-5; CDR3 protein: CASSSSQGTGELFF; CDR3 DNA: TGTGCCAGCAGTTCATCACAGGGCACCGGGGAGCTGTTTTTT
J gene: TRBJ2-1; clone size: once; D gene: TRBD1; V gene: TRBV5-4; CDR3 protein: CASSLDRGIYEQFF; CDR3 DNA: TGTGCCAGCAGCTTGGACAGGGGGATATATGAGCAGTTCTTC
J gene: TRBJ2-1; clone size: .; D gene: TRBD2; V gene: TRBV11-2; CDR3 protein: CASSLAHIGTSGSLDEQFF; CDR3 DNA: TGTGCCAGCAGCTTAGCCCATATCGGGACTAGCGGGAGTCTCGATGAGCAGTTCTTC
J gene: TRBJ2-5; clone size: .; D gene: TRBD2; V gene: TRBV4-1; CDR3 protein: CASSRLTSGEETQYF; CDR3 DNA: TGCGCCAGCAGCCGCCTGACTAGCGGCGAAGAGACCCAGTACTTC
J gene: TRBJ2-7; clone size: once; D gene: TRBD1; V gene: TRBV11-2; CDR3 protein: CASSSTGTGGTYYEQYF; CDR3 DNA: TGTGCCAGCAGCTCAACCGGGACAGGGGGGACCTACTACGAGCAGTACTTC
J gene: TRBJ2-5; clone size: .; D gene: TRBD1; V gene: TRBV3-1/TRBV3-2; CDR3 protein: CASKETGGAETQYF; CDR3 DNA: TGTGCCAGCAAGGAGACAGGGGGCGCAGAGACCCAGTACTTC